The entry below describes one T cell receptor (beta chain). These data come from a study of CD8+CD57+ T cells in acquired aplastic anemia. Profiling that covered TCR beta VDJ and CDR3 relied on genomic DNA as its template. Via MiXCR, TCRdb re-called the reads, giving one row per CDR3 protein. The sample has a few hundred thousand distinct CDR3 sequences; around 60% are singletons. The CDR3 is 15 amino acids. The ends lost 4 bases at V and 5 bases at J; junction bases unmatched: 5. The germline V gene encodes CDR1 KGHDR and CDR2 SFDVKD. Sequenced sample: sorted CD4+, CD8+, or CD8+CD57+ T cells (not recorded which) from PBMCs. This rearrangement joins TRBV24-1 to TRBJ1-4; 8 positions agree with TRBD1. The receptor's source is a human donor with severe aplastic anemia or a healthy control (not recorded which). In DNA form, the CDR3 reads TGTGCCACCAGTGAGGGGGACAGGTCGAATGAAAAACTGTTTTTT. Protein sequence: CATSEGDRSNEKLFF.